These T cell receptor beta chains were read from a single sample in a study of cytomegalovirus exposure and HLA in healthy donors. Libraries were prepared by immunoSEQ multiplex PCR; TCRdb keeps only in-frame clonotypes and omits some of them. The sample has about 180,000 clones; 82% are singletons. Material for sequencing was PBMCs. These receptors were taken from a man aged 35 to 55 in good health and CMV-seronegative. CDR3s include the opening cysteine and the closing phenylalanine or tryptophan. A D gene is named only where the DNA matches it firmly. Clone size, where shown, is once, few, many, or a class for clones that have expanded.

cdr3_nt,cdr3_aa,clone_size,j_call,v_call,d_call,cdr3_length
TGCGCCAGCAGCTGGCAGGGGGGTAACACTGAAGCTTTCTTT,CASSWQGGNTEAFF,once,TRBJ1-1,TRBV5-1,TRBD1,14
TGTGCCAGCAGCTTAACTGGCTACAATGAGCAGTTCTTC,CASSLTGYNEQFF,NA,TRBJ2-1,TRBV7-9,NA,13
TGTGCCAGCAGCTTAAGGCACAATGAGCAGTTCTTC,CASSLRHNEQFF,NA,TRBJ2-1,TRBV7-3,NA,12
TGTGCCAGCAGCTTAGATCGGTCATTACAGGGCGAGCAGTACTTC,CASSLDRSLQGEQYF,NA,TRBJ2-7,TRBV11-2,NA,15
TGTGCCAGCACGCGGGCGCCCATCACAGATACGCAGTATTTT,CASTRAPITDTQYF,NA,TRBJ2-3,TRBV21-1,NA,14
TGTGCCAGCAGTGGGACAGTACCCTACGAGCAGTACTTC,CASSGTVPYEQYF,NA,TRBJ2-7,TRBV6-1,NA,13
TGTGCCAGCTCAGGGGACAGGGGTGGCAATCAGCCCCAGCATTTT,CASSGDRGGNQPQHF,NA,TRBJ1-5,TRBV18,TRBD1,15
TGTGCCAGCAGTTCCCGGACAGGGGGCGATCAGCCCCAGCATTTT,CASSSRTGGDQPQHF,NA,TRBJ1-5,TRBV6-5,TRBD1,15
TGTGCCAGCAGCCTCGGATTTCCGGGACAGGGTAGTCAGCCCCAGCATTTT,CASSLGFPGQGSQPQHF,NA,TRBJ1-5,TRBV7-9,TRBD1,17
TGTGCCAGCAGTTACAGACCCTATGGCTACACCTTC,CASSYRPYGYTF,NA,TRBJ1-2,TRBV2,NA,12
TGTGCCAGCAGCCCTCGTGTATACTCACCGGGCTACGAGCAGTACTTC,CASSPRVYSPGYEQYF,NA,TRBJ2-7,TRBV11-1,NA,16
TGTGCCAGCAGTCCGTATCAGGCCACCTACGAGCAGTACTTC,CASSPYQATYEQYF,NA,TRBJ2-7,TRBV28,NA,14
TGTGCCAGCCGGACAGGGGCGGACACCGGGGAGCTGTTTTTT,CASRTGADTGELFF,once,TRBJ2-2,TRBV2,TRBD1,14
TGTGCCACCAGTTCTCTAACTACCGGGGAGCTGTTTTTT,CATSSLTTGELFF,NA,TRBJ2-2,TRBV15,NA,13
TGTGCCAGCAGCCCGGACAGGGCGAGAGGCTACACCTTC,CASSPDRARGYTF,NA,TRBJ1-2,TRBV5-8,TRBD1,13
TGTGCCAGCAGCCAAGAATCACAGGGGACTTCACCCCTCCACTTT,CASSQESQGTSPLHF,NA,TRBJ1-6,TRBV4-2,TRBD1,15
TGTGCCAGCGGCCCCGCGGGAGAATCATACAATGAGCAGTTCTTC,CASGPAGESYNEQFF,NA,TRBJ2-1,TRBV9,TRBD2,15
TGCGCCAGCAGCCAAGATGGGCAGGGAATGAACACTGAAGCTTTCTTT,CASSQDGQGMNTEAFF,NA,TRBJ1-1,TRBV4-1,NA,16
TGTGCCAGCAGCCGAGGGCCGACAAGGCTCGCTGAAGCTTTCTTT,CASSRGPTRLAEAFF,NA,TRBJ1-1,TRBV14,NA,15
TGTGCCAGCGGCGGACACAGACCCTCTGGAAACACCATATATTTT,CASGGHRPSGNTIYF,NA,TRBJ1-3,TRBV28,NA,15
TGCGCCAGCAGCCAAGAGGCAGCGGGGGGCACAGATACGCAGTATTTT,CASSQEAAGGTDTQYF,NA,TRBJ2-3,TRBV4-3,TRBD2,16
TGTGCCTGGAGCGGGGCAGGGGTTCAGCCCCAGCATTTT,CAWSGAGVQPQHF,NA,TRBJ1-5,TRBV30,NA,13
TGTGCCAGTAGTATGGACAGGGCCCCAGATACGCAGTATTTT,CASSMDRAPDTQYF,NA,TRBJ2-3,TRBV19,TRBD1,14
TGTGCCTGGAGTGTAAAGGCAGGGTCAGTGCCAGATACGCAGTATTTT,CAWSVKAGSVPDTQYF,NA,TRBJ2-3,TRBV30,NA,16
TGCGCCAGCAGCCAAGATCCGGTGATCGGCTACACCTTC,CASSQDPVIGYTF,NA,TRBJ1-2,TRBV4-1,NA,13
TGTGCCAGCAGTGGTACAGGGGGCGCTTCCCTTACCTACGAGCAGTACTTC,CASSGTGGASLTYEQYF,NA,TRBJ2-7,TRBV28,TRBD1,17